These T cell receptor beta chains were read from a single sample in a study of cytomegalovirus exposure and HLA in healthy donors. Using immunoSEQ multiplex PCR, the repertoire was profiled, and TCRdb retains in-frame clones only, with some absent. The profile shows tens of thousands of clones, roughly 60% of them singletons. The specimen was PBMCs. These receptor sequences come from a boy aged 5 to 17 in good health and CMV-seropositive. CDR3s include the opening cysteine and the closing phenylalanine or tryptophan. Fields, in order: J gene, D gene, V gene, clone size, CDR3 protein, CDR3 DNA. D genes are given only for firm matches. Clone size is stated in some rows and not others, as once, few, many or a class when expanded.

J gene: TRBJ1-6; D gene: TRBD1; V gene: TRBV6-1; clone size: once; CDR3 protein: CASSGTGQGNSPLHF; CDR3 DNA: TGTGCCAGCAGTGGAACGGGACAGGGGAATTCACCCCTCCACTTT
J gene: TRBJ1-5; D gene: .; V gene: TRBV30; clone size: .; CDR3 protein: CAWSTGQLLNQPQNF; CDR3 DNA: TGTGCCTGGAGTACAGGACAGCTGCTTAATCAGCCCCAGAATTTT
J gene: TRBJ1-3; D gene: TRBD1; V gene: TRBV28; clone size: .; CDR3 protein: CASRTGAGNTIYF; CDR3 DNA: TGTGCCAGCAGAACAGGGGCTGGAAACACCATATATTTT
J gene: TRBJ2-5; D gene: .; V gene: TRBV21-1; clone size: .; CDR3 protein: CASSKSRGQETQYF; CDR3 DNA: TGTGCCAGCAGCAAATCCAGGGGTCAAGAGACCCAGTACTTC
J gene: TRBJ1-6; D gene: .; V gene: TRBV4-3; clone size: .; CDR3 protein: CASSQDGDRSLHF; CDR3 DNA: TGCGCCAGCAGCCAAGACGGGGATCGTTCCCTCCACTTT
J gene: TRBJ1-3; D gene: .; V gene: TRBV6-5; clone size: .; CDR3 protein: CASSWAGSGNTIYF; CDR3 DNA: TGTGCCAGCAGTTGGGCAGGCTCTGGAAACACCATATATTTT
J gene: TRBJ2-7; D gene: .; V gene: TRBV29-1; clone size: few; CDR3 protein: CSVEDIAPGAYEQYF; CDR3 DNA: TGCAGCGTTGAAGACATAGCCCCAGGGGCGTACGAGCAGTACTTC
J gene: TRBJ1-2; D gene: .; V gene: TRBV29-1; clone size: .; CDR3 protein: CSVDNLGRVNGYTF; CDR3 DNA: TGCAGCGTTGATAACTTGGGCAGGGTAAACGGCTACACCTTC
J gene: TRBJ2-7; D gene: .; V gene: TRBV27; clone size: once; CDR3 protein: CASLSSAASYEQYF; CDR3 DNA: TGTGCCAGCCTCTCATCGGCGGCCTCCTACGAGCAGTACTTC
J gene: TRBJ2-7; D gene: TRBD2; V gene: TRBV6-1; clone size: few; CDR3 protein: CASSATRLSGSYEQYF; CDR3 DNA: TGTGCCAGCAGTGCTACCCGACTTAGCGGGAGCTACGAGCAGTACTTC
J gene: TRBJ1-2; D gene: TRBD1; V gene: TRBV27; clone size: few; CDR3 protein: CASNKQGEYGYTF; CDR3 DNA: TGTGCCAGCAACAAACAGGGGGAGTATGGCTACACCTTC
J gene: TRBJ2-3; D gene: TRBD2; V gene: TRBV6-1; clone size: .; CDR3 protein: CASRILAGDTDTQYF; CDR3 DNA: TGTGCCAGCAGAATCCTAGCGGGGGACACAGATACGCAGTATTTT
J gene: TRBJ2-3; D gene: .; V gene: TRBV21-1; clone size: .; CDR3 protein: CASSKARGRACGSTDTQYF; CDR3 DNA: TGTGCCAGCAGCAAAGCACGGGGGAGGGCCTGTGGGAGCACAGATACGCAGTATTTT
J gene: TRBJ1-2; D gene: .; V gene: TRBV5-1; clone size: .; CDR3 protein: CASSLGGLNYGYTF; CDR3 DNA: TGCGCCAGCAGCTTGGGGGGACTTAACTATGGCTACACCTTC
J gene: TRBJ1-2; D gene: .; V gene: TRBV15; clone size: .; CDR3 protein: CATSRGAGDGYTF; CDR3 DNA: TGTGCCACCAGCAGAGGAGCGGGGGATGGCTACACCTTC
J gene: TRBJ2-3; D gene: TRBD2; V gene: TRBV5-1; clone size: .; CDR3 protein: CASSWGSIVGGDTDTQYF; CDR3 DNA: TGCGCCAGCAGCTGGGGTAGCATAGTGGGAGGGGACACAGATACGCAGTATTTT
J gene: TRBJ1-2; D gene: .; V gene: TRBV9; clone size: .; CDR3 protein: CASSVEGGTGGYTF; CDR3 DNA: TGTGCCAGCAGCGTAGAGGGAGGGACCGGCGGCTACACCTTC
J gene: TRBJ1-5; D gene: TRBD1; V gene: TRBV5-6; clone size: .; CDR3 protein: CASSLAGQGIQPQHF; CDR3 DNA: TGTGCCAGCAGCTTGGCAGGACAGGGAATCCAGCCCCAGCATTTT
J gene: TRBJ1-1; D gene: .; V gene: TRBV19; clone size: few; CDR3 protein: CASSTGGRNTEAFF; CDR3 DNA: TGTGCCAGTAGTACCGGCGGTCGGAACACTGAAGCTTTCTTT
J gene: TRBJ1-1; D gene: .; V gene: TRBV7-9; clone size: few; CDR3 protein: CASSLDLNTEAFF; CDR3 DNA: TGTGCCAGCAGCTTAGACTTGAACACTGAAGCTTTCTTT
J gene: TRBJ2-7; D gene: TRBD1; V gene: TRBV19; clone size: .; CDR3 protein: CASTGVARPHEQYF; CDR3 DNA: TGTGCCAGCACAGGGGTCGCCCGTCCCCACGAGCAGTACTTC
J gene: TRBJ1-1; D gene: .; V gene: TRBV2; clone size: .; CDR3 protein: CASSEWAENTEAFF; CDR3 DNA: TGTGCCAGCAGTGAATGGGCAGAGAACACTGAAGCTTTCTTT
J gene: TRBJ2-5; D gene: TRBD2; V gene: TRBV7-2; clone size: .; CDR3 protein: CASSPLLAAQETQYF; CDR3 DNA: TGTGCCAGCAGCCCGTTACTAGCGGCTCAAGAGACCCAGTACTTC
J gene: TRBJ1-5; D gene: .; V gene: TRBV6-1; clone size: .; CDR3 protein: CASSDPPTSNQPQHF; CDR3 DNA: TGTGCCAGCAGTGATCCTCCCACAAGCAATCAGCCCCAGCATTTT
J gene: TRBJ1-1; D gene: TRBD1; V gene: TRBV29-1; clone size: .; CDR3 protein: CSVEQDRYSEAFF; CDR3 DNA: TGCAGCGTTGAACAGGACAGGTACAGTGAAGCTTTCTTT